This section outlines one TCR beta chain sequence together with its context. This clonotype was detected only a few times. Its antigen is still unknown. No much larger clone exists at a distance of one base, and base qualities are not known. Hyperthyroidism patients were newly diagnosed, with disease duration under 2 months, and aged 18 to 65 years. The study excluded patients with uncontrolled infections, other autoimmune diseases, pregnancy or lactation. Clinical symptoms, serum thyroxine and TRAb, thyroid ultrasound, and orbital computed tomography formed the basis for the diagnoses. Blood from progressor patients was drawn when they were first diagnosed with hyperthyroidism, before any ophthalmopathy symptoms appeared. PBMCs were isolated from about 9.2 ml of fresh peripheral blood by Ficoll-Paque density gradient centrifugation. Progressor patients were defined as those initially diagnosed with Graves' hyperthyroidism in whom ophthalmopathy developed during follow-up. Trizol reagent was used to extract total RNA, and RNA quality was then checked on an Agilent 2100 Bioanalyzer.

The TCR beta CDR3 regions were amplified from the RNA transcripts. A first-round RT-PCR of the TCR CDR3 used the HTBI primer set with the Qiagen OneStep RT-PCR kit. The libraries were constructed in a second round of multiplex PCR and then size-selected and purified. Libraries were sequenced paired-end with 100 bp reads on an Illumina HiSeq2000. In the source study's methods: SOAPnuke was used to process the raw data, throwing out any read that contained adapters or uncalled bases, had a mean Phred below 15, or lacked an exact constant-primer or identifier match. COPE v1.2.5 was used to merge high-quality paired reads, and clonotypes were defined as unique nucleotide sequences. MiTCR v1.1 was used to align clonotypes to the IMGT TRBV, TRBD and TRBJ reference segments. The analysis included only V-J combinations with a frequency above 0.0001, which together covered around 99% of the repertoires. A TCS score was defined as the ratio between F50 (clonal expansion) and ExV (chaos), using BLOSUM62-based TCRdist between CDR3 peptides within each V-J. Welch's t-statistics and random forest reduced roughly 500 V-J features to under 15, which were used in a naive Bayes classifier (R e1071). The public reads were reanalyzed by TCRdb: fastp trimming at Q25, MiXCR alignment, in-frame beta chains only. Merged by CDR3 protein, the rows form single entries marked with the most common genes and DNA. It is TCRdb's table, rather than the study itself, that gives the V and J calls and clone size. The sample table lists fewer than 500,000 distinct CDR3 sequences, around an eighth of them with a count of one. The ten most abundant clones make up about 20% of the sample.

The sample originates from a study of T cells in Graves' hyperthyroidism and ophthalmopathy (dated by TCRdb to between 2018 and 2021). Some background on the complete study: Peripheral blood was sampled at the time of initial diagnosis, prior to any treatment. Whether ophthalmopathy could be predicted prospectively was tested in an independent validation cohort made up of roughly 19 hyperthyroidism patients plus 17 patients who later progressed to ophthalmopathy. The 90 to 100 discovery patients were randomly divided into training and test sets at a 7:3 ratio. Thyroid tissue and blood T-cell repertoires from about six Graves' hyperthyroidism patients were also compared in the study. Following sampling, methimazole starting at 30 mg daily was given to hyperthyroidism patients, and high-dose intravenous methylprednisolone was given to ophthalmopathy patients. TCR V-J signatures able to tell the groups apart were searched for in a discovery cohort of more than 90 patients, of whom more than 40 had Graves' ophthalmopathy and under 65 had stable Graves' hyperthyroidism. TCR Vbeta CDR3 sequencing of approximately 140 peripheral blood samples (fewer than 45 ophthalmopathy, roughly 74 hyperthyroidism and around 17 progressor patients) is reported in the paper.

The germline V gene (reference sequence) provides CDR1 SEHNR and CDR2 FQNEAQ. The CDR3, from cysteine to phenylalanine, totals 15 residues. The sequence is cut down to CDR3 DNA, 45 bases in frame from base 1. The junction carries 15 bases between V and J, which are trimmed by 4 bases and 3 bases respectively. Paper-wide results and their limitations: A model built on a 13 V-J signature distinguished ophthalmopathy from stable hyperthyroidism, reaching 85% to 90% sensitivity and around 81% specificity in cross-validation and 80%/75% in testing. Most expanded thyroid clonotypes (frequency above 0.001) were also found in blood, which suggests that blood repertoires may mirror thyroid immune responses. Sample size was not statistically predetermined, and blinding of investigators to group allocation was not performed. In validation, the model predicted progression to ophthalmopathy a median of about 6.5 months before onset, with about 71% sensitivity and just under 75% specificity.

The source material was blood. The origin of this receptor is a man younger than 40 with Graves' hyperthyroidism that later progressed to Graves' ophthalmopathy. The chain employs TRBV7-9 and TRBJ2-5; tentative D gene TRBD2, with 7 bases matching. Here the CDR3 is given as CASSWGGAHKETQYF. The base sequence is TGTGCCAGCAGCTGGGGGGGGGCGCACAAAGAGACCCAGTACTTC. Outside the CDR3, residues come from the reference TRBV7-9 and TRBJ2-5 proteins, so the full variable domain is: DTGVSQNPRHKITKRGQNVTFRCDPISEHNRLYWYRQTLGQGPEFLTYFQNEAQLEKSRLLSDRFSAERPKGSFSTLEIQRTEQGDSAMYLCASSWGGAHKETQYFGPGTRLLVL.